This T cell receptor (beta chain) was retrieved from a study of blood T cell repertoires in COVID-19 (TCRdb year 2020). General notes on the study: Collaborator samples came from the United States, Italy and Spain and covered acute and convalescent phases of COVID-19. Subjects who had been exposed to COVID-19, were actively infected with it, or had recovered from it provided the deeply sampled blood TCRbeta repertoires that made up the dataset. The repertoires were released in a freely available public database meant as a resource for research on the immune response to SARS-CoV-2. Samples came from the ongoing ImmuneRACE study (first 160 participants) plus 1,254 subjects from 6 global collaborators. The material from the prospective study consisted of cDNA or gDNA derived from T cells, B-cell-depleted T cells, or PBMCs. Where HLA class I and class II types were available, the types were taken from metadata supplied by the sample provider, not from assay-based typing. Nearly every sample came with metadata listing a de-identified subject ID, COVID-19 status, age in years and sex. Overall results and qualifications from the work: Clinical and demographic metadata were provided uncurated, with the amount varying by source and participant.

The CDR3, cysteine through phenylalanine, is 16 amino acids long. Left in the record is the CDR3 DNA by itself, 48 bases read in frame from the first base. V and J lose 0 bases and 6 bases, and a span of 17 bases separates them. The germline V gene (reference sequence) sets CDR1 to LNHNV and CDR2 to YYDKDF. Comment on this clone: Its antigen has not been determined. Base quality data are lacking; no much larger clone is found one base away.

In the prospective study, participants were about 18 to 95 years old, resided in fewer than 25 geographic areas of the United States, and were enrolled through a virtual design. To assign participants to cohorts, the prospective study relied on clinical history that participants themselves reported in a screening survey and a study questionnaire. For ImmuneRACE Cohort 3, a participant was defined as recovered based on two consecutive negative NP/OP PCR tests, clearance by a healthcare professional, or resolution of symptoms. Mobile phlebotomists in the prospective study collected whole blood, serum and a nasopharyngeal or oropharyngeal swab from every participant. Additional blood draws and questionnaires over an approximately two-month period could optionally be provided by prospective study participants. Prospective study blood samples were shipped either frozen or at room temperature before DNA extraction.

TCRbeta CDR3 regions were amplified from genomic DNA using the immunoSEQ Assay, a bias-controlled multiplex PCR. In the authors' own workflow: The number of nucleated cells in each sample was estimated from the amplification of reference gene primers within the assay. To quantify the absolute abundance of each unique TCRbeta CDR3 rearrangement, sequence reads were collapsed and filtered. Productive Simpson clonality was computed per sample as the square root of Simpson's diversity index over productive rearrangements. Here the immuneACCESS table is served through TCRdb, limited to in-frame sequences with V and J called. Missing clones are a known gap in these copies; in checked studies unresolved V genes cover under half, and the rest lacks a known reason. The V and J calls and clone size were taken over from that table, and D and trimming were inferred from the DNA. This sample has roughly 450,000 clones in its table, and about 90% of those were observed once. Approximately 0.65% of the sample belongs to the ten largest clones.

The sequencing input was PBMCs or T cells enriched from blood (not recorded which). The V gene is TRBV15 and the J gene is TRBJ1-1, with a tentative D gene TRBD1 over 5 matching bases. This TCR came from a man between 18 and 29 years old who had recovered from COVID-19. The nucleotide sequence is given as TGTGCCACCAGCAGAGATGACTGGAAAGGGGAAGCTGAAGCTTTCTTT. The translation is CATSRDDWKGEAEAFF.